The clone carrying this T cell receptor (beta chain) was recorded once. The study left out patients who had uncontrolled infection, other autoimmune disease, pregnancy or lactation. RNA transcripts provided the source from which TCR beta CDR3 regions were amplified. During a first-round RT-PCR of the TCR CDR3, the HTBI primer set was used. Using its own MiXCR run on the multiplex PCR reads, TCRdb lists one record per CDR3 protein. Of hundreds of thousands of distinct CDR3 sequences in the sample, around 15% were seen once. The record originates from a study of T cells in Graves' hyperthyroidism and ophthalmopathy. V lost 1 base and J 8 bases, leaving 14 bases between the germline ends. Per the germline V gene, CDR1 is SQVTM and CDR2 is ANQGSEA. This CDR3 contains 13 residues.

This TCR was sampled from a woman aged 25 to 39 with Graves' hyperthyroidism. Sequenced: blood. The rearrangement joins TRBV29-1 to TRBJ1-2; D not certain. CDR3 in DNA: TGCAGCGTTGAAGCGGAAGGGCGTTGGGGCTACACCTTC. It codes for CSVEAEGRWGYTF.